The 7 T cell receptor beta chains below were found in one sample sequenced in a study of regulatory T cells in long-lasting Graves disease (dated by TCRdb to the early 2020s). Libraries were constructed by multiplex PCR. Sequencing used an Illumina HiSeq 4000. iRepertoire HTBI primers and Arm-PCR amplification of CDR3 regions were used to construct TCR beta libraries. In TCRdb, the public reads were trimmed at Q25 with fastp and aligned with MiXCR, with productive beta chains retained. Identical CDR3 proteins give one entry, which carries the most common genes and DNA. The sample records around 450,000 distinct CDR3 sequences, 20% to 25% of which are singletons. In total, the top ten clones hold more than 6% of the sample. Interpreted using the paper, the time point label stands for: persistent/refractory GD, antithyroid drugs over 5 years with positive TRAb. For both TCR sequencing and RNA sequencing, RNA was extracted from PBMCs in TRIzol.

The sequenced sample was peripheral blood mononuclear cells (PBMCs), obtained when the disease was refractory, from a patient treated with antithyroid drugs. Receptors were obtained from a female donor with Graves disease.

The chain couples TRBV7-6 to TRBJ2-5; no clear D. In germline, CDR1 is SGHVS, CDR2 FNYEAQ. CDR3 length: 16 residues. Trimming stripped 2 bases from V and 3 bases from J, with 16 bases between. DNA of the CDR3: TGTGCCAGCAGCTTAACGTCGGCACGCCGAGAAGAGACCCAGTACTTC. This encodes CASSLTSARREETQYF.

This clonotype was observed at least ten times. The rearrangement uses TRBV28 and TRBJ1-5; 9 nucleotides align to TRBD1. The germline V gene encodes CDR1 MDHEN and CDR2 SYDVKM. The V gene end was trimmed by 6 bases and the J gene end by 1 base; junction bases not matched to a gene: 4. The CDR3 has 15 residues. DNA of the CDR3: TGTGCCAGCAGCCAGACAGGGGGGAGCAATCAGCCCCAGCATTTT. The encoded protein is CASSQTGGSNQPQHF.

This clonotype was observed a few times. The J gene is TRBJ2-7, the V gene TRBV7-9; 8 bases map to TRBD1. This CDR3 contains 15 residues. CDR1 and CDR2 (germline): SEHNR, FQNEAQ (reference sequence). V gave up 4 bases and J gave up 2 bases; unmatched junction bases: 7. The CDR3 bases are TGTGCCAGCAGCTCAGGACAGGGTCTCACCTACGAGCAGTACTTC. As protein: CASSSGQGLTYEQYF. Together with reference TRBV7-9 and TRBJ2-7, the CDR3 gives the full variable domain: DTGVSQNPRHKITKRGQNVTFRCDPISEHNRLYWYRQTLGQGPEFLTYFQNEAQLEKSRLLSDRFSAERPKGSFSTLEIQRTEQGDSAMYLCASSSGQGLTYEQYFGPGTRLTVT.

This clonotype was counted many times. The rearrangement joins TRBV12-3 or TRBV12-4 to TRBJ1-5; D is undetermined. The CDR3 runs 14 residues. Trimming left V 2 bases short and J 6 bases short, with 11 bases between. In DNA form, the CDR3 reads TGTGCCAGCAGTTTATTTGCAGGTCCTCAGCCCCAGCATTTT. Protein: CASSLFAGPQPQHF.

This clonotype was seen only a few times. The J gene is TRBJ2-7, the V gene TRBV2; D might be TRBD1 (6 bases). Trimming cost V 6 bases and J 5 bases, with 14 bases left between them. Germline V gene lookup returns CDR1 SNHLY and CDR2 FYNNEI. The CDR3 has 13 amino acids. CDR3 nucleotide sequence: TGTGCCAGCAGCCAGGGGTTTTACGACGAGCAGTACTTC. It specifies CASSQGFYDEQYF.

This clonotype has at least ten counts. The CDR3 is CASSWGGSVETQYF. DNA for the CDR3: TGTGCCAGCAGTTGGGGGGGAAGCGTGGAGACCCAGTACTTC. The chain uses TRBV28 and TRBJ2-5; 7 bases fit TRBD2. Germline loops: CDR1 MDHEN, CDR2 SYDVKM. V was clipped by 4 bases and J by 5 bases; unmatched bases: 7. This CDR3 has 14 residues.

This chain uses TRBV6-2 or TRBV6-3 with TRBJ2-1, with D hard to call. This CDR3 has 17 amino acids. The ends were cut back, 0 bases at V and 8 bases at J, with 20 bases in the middle. Germline CDR1 and CDR2: MNHEY and SVGEGT. The CDR3 sequence: CASSYSLRSPHIDEQFF. In DNA form, the CDR3 reads TGTGCCAGCAGTTACTCGTTACGGTCCCCCCATATTGATGAGCAGTTCTTC.